Presented here are 20 T cell receptor beta chains from one specimen sequenced in a study of T cells in Graves' hyperthyroidism and ophthalmopathy. Amplified TCR beta CDR3 regions came from RNA transcripts. An initial round of RT-PCR targeting the TCR CDR3 relied on the HTBI primer set. TCRdb independently ran MiXCR on the multiplex PCR reads; one entry per CDR3 protein. The sample consists of 550,000 to 600,000 distinct CDR3 sequences, over 15% of them appearing once. Sequencing was done on a sample of blood. The source of these receptors is a woman between 18 and 29 years old with Graves' hyperthyroidism.

There are many counts of this clonotype. The chain is built from TRBV20-1 and TRBJ2-5; TRBD2 matches at 9 bases. CDR3 length: 12 residues. V shed 7 bases and J 5 bases; nucleotides not matched to a gene: 5. The germline gives CDR1 DFQATT, CDR2 SNEGSKA (reference sequence). The CDR3 is CSGGRAGETQYF. The CDR3 nucleotides are TGCAGTGGCGGGAGGGCCGGGGAGACCCAGTACTTC.

The table lists this clonotype with many counts. This chain joins TRBV6-1 and TRBJ1-1; D is perhaps TRBD1 (6 bases). The CDR3 length is 12 residues. Trimming removed 8 bases from V and 1 base from J, with 8 bases in between. Germline CDR1 MNHNS, CDR2 SASEGT. The CDR3 protein is CASGQPNTEAFF. In DNA, the CDR3 is TGTGCCAGCGGACAGCCGAACACTGAAGCTTTCTTT.

This chain uses TRBV19 with TRBJ1-2, with D hard to call. V was trimmed by 4 bases and J by 4 bases, leaving 19 bases between them. CDR1 and CDR2 from the germline V gene are LNHDA and SQIVND (reference sequence). This CDR3 has 16 residues. CDR3 coding DNA: TGTGCCAGTAGTACCAACCCGCCCGGACGGGTCTATGGCTACACCTTC. Translating it yields CASSTNPPGRVYGYTF.

The rearrangement links TRBV12-3 or TRBV12-4 to TRBJ2-1, with TRBD2 matching 11 bases. The end of the DNA is better explained by TRBJ2-7, so the J call may be wrong. This CDR3 comprises 15 residues. This CDR3 reads CASTPTSGAYNEQYF. The CDR3 coding sequence is TGTGCCAGCACTCCGACTAGCGGGGCCTACAATGAGCAGTACTTC.

Concerning this clonotype itself: Given a much more abundant clone one base away, this may be a read error. The CDR3 coding sequence is TGTGCCATCAGTGAGGTGTATGCAAGGGTTTCCTACGAGCAGTACTTC. Residues: CAISEVYARVSYEQYF. The chain has TRBV10-3 and TRBJ2-7; the D is unclear. This CDR3 has 16 residues. Trimming cost V 2 bases and J 1 base, with 15 bases left between them. CDR1 and CDR2 from the germline V gene are ENHRY and SYGVKD.

This clonotype was counted ten times or more. The V call is TRBV11-2, the J call TRBJ2-5, with D uncertain. Germline CDR1 reads SGHAT; CDR2 reads FQNNGV. The ends were cut back, 4 bases at V and 4 bases at J, with 13 bases in the middle. CDR3 length equals 14 residues. CDR3 DNA sequence: TGTGCCAGCAGCTCCGAGGTCGGTCGAGAGACCCAGTACTTC. Protein: CASSSEVGRETQYF.

On this clonotype itself: This clone may be a read error of a much larger clone one base away. The CDR3 carries no conserved terminal phenylalanine or tryptophan, so it likely arises from a read error. This chain joins TRBV27 and TRBJ1-6; D possibly corresponds to TRBD1 (5 bases). The CDR3 is 14 residues long. Trimming took off 5 bases at V and 7 bases at J, with 12 bases between the two ends. Germline CDR1 and CDR2: MNHEY and SMNVEV (reference sequence). CDR3 in DNA: TGTGCCAGCAGTCCCGGGACCGGCAATTCACCCCTCCACCTT. Its protein is CASSPGTGNSPLHL.

This clonotype was detected only a few times. The chain combines TRBV19 with TRBJ1-1; 10 bases match TRBD1. In germline, CDR1 is LNHDA, CDR2 SQIVND (reference sequence). CDR3 size: 15 residues. J gave up 5 bases and V 7 bases, and 10 bases lay outside the gene matches. CDR3 sequence reads: CASIARTGGLTEAFF. For the CDR3, the DNA is TGTGCCAGTATTGCTCGGACAGGGGGGTTAACTGAAGCTTTCTTT.

This clonotype was counted between two and nine times. The chain employs TRBV20-1 and TRBJ2-7; D possibly corresponds to TRBD2 (6 bases). V was shortened by 3 bases and J by 2 bases, with 11 bases between the two germline ends. CDR1 and CDR2 (germline): DFQATT, SNEGSKA (reference sequence). The CDR3 covers 13 residues. DNA for the CDR3: TGCAGTGCTAGTGGGGGGTTGGCCTACGAGCAGTACTTC. As protein: CSASGGLAYEQYF.

About this clonotype itself: A much larger clonotype is one base distant, so this may be a read error. The rearrangement uses TRBV6-6 and TRBJ1-4; maybe TRBD1 (5 bases). Germline CDR1 and CDR2: MNHNY and SVGAGI (reference sequence). The V and J ends lost 0 bases and 1 base respectively, with 6 bases between them. The CDR3 contains 15 residues. The CDR3 reads CASSYSGVTNEKLFF. CDR3 in DNA: TGTGCCAGCAGTTACTCGGGGGTAACTAATGAAAAACTGTTTTTT.

This chain uses TRBV12-3 or TRBV12-4 with TRBJ2-1; 10 positions agree with TRBD2. Unmatched junction bases numbered 14, after V lost 10 bases and J lost 8 bases. The length of the CDR3 is 15 residues. The CDR3 sequence: CATNKREGATYEQFF. CDR3 DNA sequence: TGTGCCACCAACAAGCGGGAGGGGGCAACGTATGAGCAGTTCTTC.

The chain recombines TRBV29-1 with TRBJ2-3; perhaps TRBD2 as D (6 bases). In germline, CDR1 is SQVTM, CDR2 ANQGSEA. Deletions cut 7 bases from V and 1 base from J, with 12 bases between. The CDR3 spans 13 residues. The CDR3 bases are TGCAGCGGGAACGGGAGAGGCACAGATACGCAGTATTTT. Its translation: CSGNGRGTDTQYF.

The chain links TRBV11-2 to TRBJ1-6; 7 bases align to TRBD1. The CDR3 is 15 amino acids. With 0 bases clipped from V and 8 bases from J, the junction kept 4 bases outside the gene matches. Germline loops: CDR1 SGHAT, CDR2 FQNNGV. Here the CDR3 reads CASSLEHRGDSPLHF. CDR3 DNA sequence: TGTGCCAGCAGCTTAGAACACAGGGGTGATTCACCCCTCCACTTT.

The V and J genes are TRBV3-1 and TRBJ2-3, with 7 bases identical to TRBD2. The CDR3 has 16 amino acids. CDR1 is LGHDT, CDR2 YNNKEL, per germline (reference sequence). The J segment lost 4 bases and the V segment lost 0 bases, leaving 7 bases of the junction unmatched. The CDR3 loop is CASSQDYGGSPDTQYF. CDR3 bases: TGTGCCAGCAGCCAAGACTACGGCGGGAGCCCAGATACGCAGTATTTT.

Only a few counts were recorded for this clonotype. The rearrangement links TRBV15 to TRBJ1-5, with 9 bases aligning to TRBD1. The CDR3 has 17 residues. CDR1 is LNHNV and CDR2 is YYDKDF in the germline V gene (reference sequence). With 5 bases clipped from V and 0 bases from J, the junction kept 8 bases outside the gene matches. CDR3 residues: CATSLTGTGYSNQPQHF. The CDR3 region has the DNA TGTGCCACCAGCTTAACCGGGACAGGGTATAGCAATCAGCCCCAGCATTTT.

The rearrangement links TRBV19 to TRBJ1-1; D might be TRBD1 (6 bases). V lost 3 bases and J lost 6, with 20 bases in between. This CDR3 comprises 16 residues. The germline V gene encodes CDR1 LNHDA and CDR2 SQIVND (reference sequence). The CDR3 protein is CASSIRSTGGGPEAFF. The CDR3 DNA follows: TGTGCCAGTAGTATCCGATCGACGGGGGGCGGGCCTGAAGCTTTCTTT.

Comments on this clonotype: One end of the junction does not line up with germline, which may come from a read error. J is TRBJ2-5 and V is TRBV14; D is unclear. The CDR3 is 13 amino acids. Germline V CDR1 and CDR2: SGHDN, FVKESK. This chain's CDR3 is CVSSQVVQETQYF. The CDR3 DNA follows: TGTGTCAGCAGCCAAGTTGTGCAAGAGACCCAGTACTTC.

This clonotype was seen ten or more times. The chain couples TRBV3-1 to TRBJ2-1; no reliable D call. V lost 3 bases and J lost 14, with 11 bases in between. Germline CDR1 reads LGHDT; CDR2 reads YNNKEL (reference sequence). The CDR3 loop spans 11 amino acids. In DNA, the CDR3 is TGTGCCAGCAGCCAGGGCCAGAAGAAGTTCTTC. This codes for CASSQGQKKFF.

This clonotype was seen many times. This chain joins TRBV12-3 or TRBV12-4 and TRBJ2-2; D ambiguous. Trimming shortened V by 3 bases and J by 5 bases, and 7 bases separated the two germline ends. This CDR3 comprises 13 residues. This CDR3 reads CASSLSETGELFF. CDR3 sequence (DNA): TGTGCCAGCAGTTTGAGTGAGACCGGGGAGCTGTTTTTT.

The chain employs TRBV20-1 and TRBJ1-2; unclear D gene. The germline V gene encodes CDR1 DFQATT and CDR2 SNEGSKA (reference sequence). The CDR3 contains 14 residues. The V end lost 5 bases, the J end lost 4 bases, and 17 bases lay between the germline ends. CDR3 nucleotide sequence: TGCAGTGCTCAACCCCCGGGTCGTGGCTATGGCTACACCTTC. This gives the protein CSAQPPGRGYGYTF.